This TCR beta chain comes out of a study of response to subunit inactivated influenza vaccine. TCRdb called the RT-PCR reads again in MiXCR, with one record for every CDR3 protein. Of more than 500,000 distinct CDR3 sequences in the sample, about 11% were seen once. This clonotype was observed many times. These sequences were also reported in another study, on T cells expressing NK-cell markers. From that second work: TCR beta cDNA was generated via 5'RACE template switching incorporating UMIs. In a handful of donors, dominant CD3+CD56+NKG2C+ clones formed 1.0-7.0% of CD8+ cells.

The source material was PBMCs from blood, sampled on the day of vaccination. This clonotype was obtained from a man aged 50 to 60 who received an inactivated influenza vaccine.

The CDR3 spells CASRRTGDTQYF. The CDR3 DNA is TGTGCCAGCAGAAGGACTGGAGATACGCAGTATTTT. The chain links TRBV12-3 or TRBV12-4 to TRBJ2-3; D is perhaps TRBD2 (5 bases). This CDR3 is built from 12 residues. Trimming pared 6 bases from V and 5 bases from J, leaving 9 bases between.